These 9 T cell receptor beta chains originate from one sample sequenced in a study of T cells in Graves' hyperthyroidism and ophthalmopathy. What was amplified from RNA transcripts were TCR beta CDR3 regions. The HTBI set primed first-round TCR CDR3 RT-PCR. TCRdb re-called the multiplex PCR reads through MiXCR, storing one row per CDR3 protein. The table records about 640,000 distinct CDR3 sequences, 20% of them present only once. Sample: blood. The receptors stem from a man in his thirties or forties with Graves' ophthalmopathy.

There are many counts of this clonotype. J is TRBJ1-6 and V is TRBV3-1; D ambiguous. From germline, CDR1 is LGHDT and CDR2 YNNKEL (reference sequence). The CDR3 consists of 17 residues. Trimming stripped 3 bases from V and 7 bases from J, with 19 bases between. CDR3 coding DNA: TGTGCCAGCAGCCACACCCCGAGGAGAGGTAGCAATTCACCCCTCCACTTT. Protein: CASSHTPRRGSNSPLHF.

The chain joins TRBV7-9 to TRBJ1-2, with D possibly matching TRBD1 (5 bases). The V end was cut by 3 bases, the J end by 2 bases, with 13 bases between. The CDR3 is 15 amino acids. The germline CDR1 and CDR2 sequences are SEHNR and FQNEAQ (reference sequence). CDR3 residues: CASSLSLGRNYGYTF. The CDR3 DNA sequence: TGTGCCAGCAGCTTGTCCCTGGGACGGAACTATGGCTACACCTTC.

This chain joins TRBV12-3 or TRBV12-4 and TRBJ2-7, with a weak D call TRBD1 (6 bases). With 3 bases removed from V and 2 bases from J, the gap between germline ends came to 14 bases. This CDR3 spans 15 amino acids. This CDR3 is CASSFRRGAPYEQYF. The CDR3 DNA is TGTGCCAGCAGTTTTCGCAGGGGAGCCCCCTACGAGCAGTACTTC.

This clonotype was counted only a few times. The CDR3 reads CASSIGTGGASGELFF. The CDR3 bases are TGCGCCAGCAGCATTGGGACAGGGGGCGCCTCCGGGGAGCTGTTTTTT. The rearrangement links TRBV5-1 to TRBJ2-2; 12 bases are a match to TRBD1. This CDR3 is built from 16 residues. V dropped 4 bases and J dropped 6; count of bases not matched to a gene: 7. From germline, CDR1 is SGHRS and CDR2 YFSETQ.

This clonotype has only one observation. The gene calls are TRBV29-1 and TRBJ2-2; tentatively, D is TRBD1 (5 bases). With 7 bases removed from V and 5 bases from J, the gap between germline ends came to 11 bases. Germline CDR1 and CDR2: SQVTM and ANQGSEA. CDR3 length: 12 residues. CDR3 residues: CSASRDTGELFF. The CDR3 DNA reads TGCAGCGCTTCCAGGGATACCGGGGAGCTGTTTTTT.

This chain connects TRBV6-2 or TRBV6-3 to TRBJ2-5, with unresolved D. V shed 6 bases and J shed 5 bases, with 10 bases lying between them. Germline loops: CDR1 MNHEY, CDR2 SVGEGT. This CDR3 spans 12 amino acids. In DNA, the CDR3 is TGTGCCAGCAGCACCCATGGGGAGACCCAGTACTTC. Translation gives CASSTHGETQYF.

The V call is TRBV28, the J call TRBJ1-2; TRBD1 is a possible D gene (6 bases). This CDR3 comprises 13 residues. The ends were cut back, 7 bases at V and 6 bases at J, with 15 bases in the middle. Germline V gives CDR1 MDHEN, CDR2 SYDVKM. CDR3 amino acids: CASTTGILNGYTF. The DNA for the CDR3 is TGTGCCAGCACTACAGGGATTCTAAATGGCTACACCTTC.

This clonotype has a handful of counts. The chain joins TRBV24-1 to TRBJ1-6, with a weak D call TRBD1 (5 bases). CDR1 KGHDR and CDR2 SFDVKD come from the germline V gene. The CDR3 has 14 residues. Trimming took 4 bases from V and 7 from J, leaving 10 bases between them. CDR3 nucleotides: TGTGCCACCAGTGACGCTCGGGGCAATTCACCCCTCCACTTT. Encoded protein: CATSDARGNSPLHF.

This clonotype was counted a few times. The chain uses TRBV20-1 and TRBJ2-1, with TRBD1 matching over 7 bases. The CDR3 is made up of 15 amino acids. V was clipped by 5 bases and J by 0 bases; unmatched bases: 7. Germline V CDR1 and CDR2: DFQATT, SNEGSKA (reference sequence). The CDR3 sequence is CSARDRESSYNEQFF. The CDR3 DNA is TGCAGTGCTCGCGACAGGGAAAGCTCCTACAATGAGCAGTTCTTC.